Presented here are 22 T cell receptor beta chains from one specimen sequenced in a study of blood T cell repertoires in COVID-19. Profiled with immunoSEQ multiplex PCR; TCRdb holds only in-frame clones, not every one. Here the sample spans about 170,000 clones, 70% to 90% being singletons. The sample comprised peripheral blood. The receptor set was obtained from a woman aged 55-70 years with COVID-19, enrolled during active disease.

V and J are TRBV27 and TRBJ2-5; TRBD2 matches at 9 bases. CDR3 length: 14 residues. V gave up 3 bases and J gave up 4 bases; unmatched junction bases: 3. In germline, CDR1 is MNHEY, CDR2 SMNVEV (reference sequence). The CDR3 DNA reads as TGTGCCAGCAGTTTTAAACTAGCGGGAGAGACCCAGTACTTC. It is translated as CASSFKLAGETQYF.

V gene TRBV10-3 combines with J gene TRBJ1-2; the D gene is possibly TRBD1 (6 bases). The CDR3 runs to 13 residues. Between the trimmed V and J ends, which lost 4 bases and 8 bases, there was a span of 14 bases. Germline V gene data show CDR1 as ENHRY and CDR2 as SYGVKD. CDR3 loop: CAISGGYREGYTF. CDR3 nucleotides: TGTGCCATCAGTGGGGGGTACAGGGAAGGCTACACCTTC.

The rearrangement joins TRBV9 to TRBJ1-1; 9 bases are shared with TRBD1. This CDR3 is built from 16 residues. V was clipped by 3 bases and J by 1 base; unmatched bases: 7. Germline V gives CDR1 SGDLS, CDR2 YYNGEE. The CDR3 bases are TGTGCCAGCAGCGCCACAGGGGGCGCGGGGAACACTGAAGCTTTCTTT. Amino acid sequence: CASSATGGAGNTEAFF.

The V call is TRBV6-4, the J call TRBJ1-1; 7 nucleotides match TRBD1. The V gene's germline CDR1 is MRHNA and CDR2 SNTAGT. There are 14 residues in the CDR3. With 5 bases clipped from V and 2 bases from J, the junction kept 5 bases outside the gene matches. The CDR3 region has the DNA TGTGCCAGCAGTAGGACAGGAGCTAACACTGAAGCTTTCTTT. This translates into CASSRTGANTEAFF.

The chain is built from TRBV5-1 and TRBJ1-2, with a tentative D call TRBD1 (5 bases). The CDR3 loop spans 15 amino acids. Germline CDR1 and CDR2: SGHRS and YFSETQ. The V and J ends lost 6 bases and 2 bases respectively, with 17 bases between them. This CDR3 reads CASTPATGGNYGYTF. CDR3 DNA sequence: TGCGCCAGCACCCCCGCTACGGGGGGAAACTATGGCTACACCTTC.

The CDR3 loop reads CASSPDAGGAFF. CDR3 bases: TGTGCCAGCAGCCCCGACGCGGGGGGAGCTTTCTTT. The chain carries TRBV7-9 and TRBJ1-1, with D possibly being TRBD1 (5 bases). Germline V gives CDR1 SEHNR, CDR2 FQNEAQ (reference sequence). With 5 bases removed from V and 10 bases from J, the gap between germline ends came to 14 bases. CDR3 length equals 12 residues.

V and J are TRBV6-2 or TRBV6-3 and TRBJ2-7, with D hard to call. CDR1 MNHEY and CDR2 SVGEGT come from the germline V gene. The CDR3 consists of 17 residues. Trimming took off 0 bases at V and 1 base at J, with 16 bases between the two ends. The CDR3 coding sequence is TGTGCCAGCAGTTACTCTTTGGTGGCCCCAGAATCCTACGAGCAGTACTTC. Translation: CASSYSLVAPESYEQYF.

The V and J genes are TRBV5-4 and TRBJ2-2, with TRBD2 matching over 7 bases. The CDR3 is 14 residues long. Germline V lookup: CDR1 SGHNT, CDR2 YYREEE (reference sequence). Losses at the gene ends were 3 bases for V and 8 bases for J; bases not matched to a gene: 7. The CDR3 reads CASSWASREGELFF. Here the CDR3 DNA reads TGTGCCAGCAGCTGGGCCTCGCGGGAGGGGGAGCTGTTTTTT.

This clone was seen a few times. The chain carries TRBV4-1 and TRBJ2-5; tentatively, D is TRBD2 (5 bases). Trimming took off 4 bases at V and 5 bases at J, with 17 bases between the two ends. The germline V gene encodes CDR1 MGHRA and CDR2 YSYEKL. This CDR3 spans 15 amino acids. The CDR3 spells CASSLILRTGETQYF. The CDR3 DNA is TGCGCCAGCAGCCTCATACTTCGGACTGGGGAGACCCAGTACTTC.

The chain is built from TRBV28 and TRBJ2-1; 10 nucleotides agree with TRBD1. The length of the CDR3 is 12 residues. The germline gives CDR1 MDHEN, CDR2 SYDVKM. Trimming removed 7 bases from V and 8 bases from J; junction bases left unmatched: 2. The CDR3 spells CASIGTGDEQFF. The DNA of the CDR3 is TGTGCCAGCATCGGGACAGGGGATGAGCAGTTCTTC.

With regard to this clone: Other DNA sequences in this sample translate to the same CDR3. The CDR3 DNA follows: TGTGCCAGCAGCAGGACTAGCGGGAGGGCCGGGACCGGGGAGCTGTTTTTT. Amino acids: CASSRTSGRAGTGELFF. This rearrangement joins TRBV9 to TRBJ2-2, with 15 bases aligning to TRBD2. Trimming took 4 bases from V and 5 from J; bases not matched to a gene: 6. This CDR3 is built from 17 residues. The V gene's germline CDR1 is SGDLS and CDR2 YYNGEE.

J is TRBJ2-7 and V is TRBV5-1; D might be TRBD2 (7 bases). The V end was cut by 5 bases, the J end by 4 bases, with 16 bases between. This CDR3 is built from 14 residues. Germline V gene data show CDR1 as SGHRS and CDR2 as YFSETQ. For the CDR3, the DNA is TGCGCCAGCAGACTATTACAGGGAGGGTACGAGCAGTACTTC. Its protein is CASRLLQGGYEQYF.

Points on this clone: This CDR3 is also generated by other DNA sequences in the sample. This chain joins TRBV14 and TRBJ2-2; a possible D gene is TRBD2 (5 bases). Germline V gene sequence: CDR1 SGHDN, CDR2 FVKESK. The CDR3 length is 13 residues. V gave up 1 base and J gave up 6 bases, with 6 bases separating them. DNA for the CDR3: TGTGCCAGCAGCCAAGTGCGGGCCGGGGAGCTGTTTTTT. Protein sequence: CASSQVRAGELFF.

This chain joins TRBV30 and TRBJ1-4; 9 positions match TRBD1. There are 15 residues in the CDR3. CDR1 GTSNPN and CDR2 SVGIG come from the germline V gene (reference sequence). The V gene end was trimmed by 3 bases and the J gene end by 8 bases; junction bases not matched to a gene: 10. The CDR3 sequence: CAWRPIDRGDEKLFF. In nucleotides, the CDR3 is TGTGCCTGGAGACCCATCGACAGGGGGGACGAAAAACTGTTTTTT.

This clone has only one observation. The rearrangement uses TRBV5-6 and TRBJ2-5; D is ambiguous. The CDR3 runs 15 residues. Germline V gene data show CDR1 as SGHDT and CDR2 as YYEEEE. V was pared by 4 bases and J by 1 base, with 14 bases between. The CDR3 DNA is TGTGCCAGCAGCATCCCCGGCGACACCCAAGAGACCCAGTACTTC. It specifies CASSIPGDTQETQYF.

This sequence joins TRBV30 and TRBJ1-1; 10 nucleotides align to TRBD1. CDR1 GTSNPN and CDR2 SVGIG come from the germline V gene (reference sequence). This CDR3 spans 14 amino acids. The trim removed 0 bases at V and 3 bases at J, leaving 1 base unmatched. As DNA, the CDR3 is TGTGCCTGGAGTGTTGACAGGGGGCACACTGAAGCTTTCTTT. Protein: CAWSVDRGHTEAFF.

This chain connects TRBV11-3 to TRBJ1-2; 7 nucleotides match TRBD1. CDR3 length: 13 residues. The ends lost 3 bases at V and 4 bases at J; junction bases unmatched: 2. Germline values: CDR1 SGHNT, CDR2 YENEEA. CDR3 bases: TGTGCCAGCAGCTTGGGACAGCGCTATGGCTACACCTTC. It is translated as CASSLGQRYGYTF.

This chain links TRBV28 with TRBJ1-3; 7 bases align to TRBD1. The CDR3 has 15 amino acids. Germline CDR1 MDHEN, CDR2 SYDVKM. Losses at the gene ends were 4 bases for V and 3 bases for J; bases not matched to a gene: 6. The CDR3 spells CASSSDRVYGNTIYF. CDR3 nucleotides: TGTGCCAGCAGTTCTGACAGGGTGTATGGAAACACCATATATTTT.

This chain connects TRBV5-1 to TRBJ1-3; D perhaps matches TRBD1 (6 bases). V lost 0 bases and J lost 2, with 6 bases in between. There are 14 residues in the CDR3. The germline CDR1 and CDR2 sequences are SGHRS and YFSETQ. CDR3 in DNA: TGCGCCAGCAGCTTGGGGGGGCCTGGAAACACCATATATTTT. Encoded protein: CASSLGGPGNTIYF. Full variable domain (rest looked up from reference TRBV5-1 and TRBJ1-3): KAGVTQTPRYLIKTRGQQVTLSCSPISGHRSVSWYQQTPGQGLQFLFEYFSETQRNKGNFPGRFSGRQFSNSRSEMNVSTLELGDSALYLCASSLGGPGNTIYFGEGSWLTVV.

This chain uses TRBV3-1 (or the pseudogene TRBV3-2) with TRBJ1-2; D perhaps matches TRBD1 (5 bases). V was shortened by 6 bases and J by 5 bases, with 10 bases between the two germline ends. The V gene's germline CDR1 is LGHDT and CDR2 YNNKEL (reference sequence). The CDR3 has 12 amino acids. The CDR3 loop reads CASRRDSYGYTF. DNA for the CDR3: TGTGCCAGCAGACGAGACAGTTATGGCTACACCTTC.

This clone was counted only a few times. The genes are TRBV9 and TRBJ1-1; D might be TRBD1 (6 bases). The V and J ends lost 0 bases and 2 bases respectively, with 11 bases between them. Germline V gene data show CDR1 as SGDLS and CDR2 as YYNGEE. CDR3 length: 15 residues. The CDR3 sequence: CASSVGRGENTEAFF. CDR3 DNA: TGTGCCAGCAGCGTAGGCAGGGGAGAAAACACTGAAGCTTTCTTT. Full variable domain (rest looked up from reference TRBV9 and TRBJ1-1): DSGVTQTPKHLITATGQRVTLRCSPRSGDLSVYWYQQSLDQGLQFLIQYYNGEERAKGNILERFSAQQFPDLHSELNLSSLELGDSALYFCASSVGRGENTEAFFGQGTRLTVV.

This sequence joins TRBV6-5 and TRBJ1-4, with 10 bases identical to TRBD1. CDR1 and CDR2 from the germline V gene are MNHEY and SVGAGI. This CDR3 is built from 16 residues. With V trimmed by 2 bases and J by 4 bases, 4 bases remained unmatched. This chain's CDR3 is CASSYAGTGDNEKLFF. The CDR3 nucleotides are TGTGCCAGCAGTTACGCAGGGACAGGGGATAATGAAAAACTGTTTTTT.